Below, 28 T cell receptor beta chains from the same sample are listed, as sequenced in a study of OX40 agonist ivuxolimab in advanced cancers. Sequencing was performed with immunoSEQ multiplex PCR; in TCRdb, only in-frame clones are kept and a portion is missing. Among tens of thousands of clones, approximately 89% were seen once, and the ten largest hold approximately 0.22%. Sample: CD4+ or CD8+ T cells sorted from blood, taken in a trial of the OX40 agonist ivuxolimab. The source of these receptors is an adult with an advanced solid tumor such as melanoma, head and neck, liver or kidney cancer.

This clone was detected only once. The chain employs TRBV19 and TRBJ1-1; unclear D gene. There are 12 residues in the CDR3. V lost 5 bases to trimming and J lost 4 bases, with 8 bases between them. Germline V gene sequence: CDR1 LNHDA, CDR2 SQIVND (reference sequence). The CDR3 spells CASSLTGTEAFF. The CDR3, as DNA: TGTGCCAGTAGTTTGACCGGCACTGAAGCTTTCTTT. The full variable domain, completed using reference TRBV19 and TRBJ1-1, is DGGITQSPKYLFRKEGQNVTLSCEQNLNHDAMYWYRQDPGQGLRLIYYSQIVNDFQKGDIAEGYSVSREKKESFPLTVTSAQKNPTAFYLCASSLTGTEAFFGQGTRLTVV.

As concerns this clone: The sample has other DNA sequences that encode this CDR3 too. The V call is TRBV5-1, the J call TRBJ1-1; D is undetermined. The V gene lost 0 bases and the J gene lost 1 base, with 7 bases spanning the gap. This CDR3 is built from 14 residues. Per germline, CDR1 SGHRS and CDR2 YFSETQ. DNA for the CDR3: TGCGCCAGCAGCTTGGTACCGGGGAACACTGAAGCTTTCTTT. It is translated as CASSLVPGNTEAFF.

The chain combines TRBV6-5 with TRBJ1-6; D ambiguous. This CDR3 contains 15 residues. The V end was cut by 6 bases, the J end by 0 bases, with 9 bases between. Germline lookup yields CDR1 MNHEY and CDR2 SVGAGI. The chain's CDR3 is CASRTQSSYNSPLHF. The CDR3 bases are TGTGCCAGCAGGACACAGAGCTCCTATAATTCACCCCTCCACTTT.

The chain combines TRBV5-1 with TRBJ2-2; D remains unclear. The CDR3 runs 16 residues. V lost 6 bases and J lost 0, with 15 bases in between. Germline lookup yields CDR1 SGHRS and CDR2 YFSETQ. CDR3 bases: TGCGCCAGCAAGGTTGTCCTTGGCGCGAACACCGGGGAGCTGTTTTTT. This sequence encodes CASKVVLGANTGELFF.

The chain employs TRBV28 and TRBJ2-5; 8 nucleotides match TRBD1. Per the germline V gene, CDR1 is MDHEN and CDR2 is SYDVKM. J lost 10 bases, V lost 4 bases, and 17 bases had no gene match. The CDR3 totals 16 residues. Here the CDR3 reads CASSSYSGTGWAGQYF. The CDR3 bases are TGTGCCAGCAGTTCCTACTCCGGGACAGGCTGGGCCGGCCAGTACTTC.

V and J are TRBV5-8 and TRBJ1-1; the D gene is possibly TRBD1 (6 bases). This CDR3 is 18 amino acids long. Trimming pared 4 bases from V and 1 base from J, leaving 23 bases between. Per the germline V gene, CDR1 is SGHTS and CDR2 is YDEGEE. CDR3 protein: CASSGHTRFGQSNTEAFF. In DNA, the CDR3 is TGTGCCAGCAGCGGGCACACCAGATTCGGACAGTCGAACACTGAAGCTTTCTTT.

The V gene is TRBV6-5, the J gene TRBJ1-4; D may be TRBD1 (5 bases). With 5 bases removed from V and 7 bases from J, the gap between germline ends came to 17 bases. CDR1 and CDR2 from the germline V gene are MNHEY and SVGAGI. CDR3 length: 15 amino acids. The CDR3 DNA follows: TGTGCCAGCAGTCGGACCCGGGGCGTTAGTGAAAAACTGTTTTTT. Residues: CASSRTRGVSEKLFF.

This CDR3 reads CASSQRGHTFEETQYF. In DNA, the CDR3 is TGTGCCAGCAGCCAGCGCGGTCATACCTTCGAAGAGACCCAGTACTTC. V and J are TRBV4-2 and TRBJ2-5; D is uncertain. The CDR3 sequence is 16 residues long. CDR1 is LGHNA, CDR2 YNFKEQ, per germline. Trimming stripped 3 bases from V and 3 bases from J, with 17 bases between.

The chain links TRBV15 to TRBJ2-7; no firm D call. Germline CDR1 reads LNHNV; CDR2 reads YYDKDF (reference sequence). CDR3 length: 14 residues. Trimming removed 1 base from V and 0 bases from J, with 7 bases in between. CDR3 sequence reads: CATSRGRSSYEQYV. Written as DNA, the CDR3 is TGTGCCACCAGCAGAGGCCGTAGCTCCTACGAGCAGTACGTC.

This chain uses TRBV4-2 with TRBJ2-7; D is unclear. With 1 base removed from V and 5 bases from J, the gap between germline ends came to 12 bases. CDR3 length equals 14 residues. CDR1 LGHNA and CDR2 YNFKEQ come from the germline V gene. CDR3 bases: TGTGCCAGCAGCCAAGGCGCCACTGACCACGAGCAGTACTTC. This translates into CASSQGATDHEQYF.

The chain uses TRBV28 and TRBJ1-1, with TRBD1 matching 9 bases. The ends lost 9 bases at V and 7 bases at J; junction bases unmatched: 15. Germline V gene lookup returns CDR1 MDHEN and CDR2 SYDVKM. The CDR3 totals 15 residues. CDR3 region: CASTLNPTGGREAFF. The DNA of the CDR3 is TGTGCCAGTACCCTAAACCCAACAGGGGGCCGTGAAGCTTTCTTT.

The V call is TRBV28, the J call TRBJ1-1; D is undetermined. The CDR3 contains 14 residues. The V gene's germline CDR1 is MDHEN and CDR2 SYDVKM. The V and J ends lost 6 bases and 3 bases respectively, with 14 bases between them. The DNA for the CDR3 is TGTGCCAGCAGACCTGACCGGACCGACACTGAAGCTTTCTTT. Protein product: CASRPDRTDTEAFF.

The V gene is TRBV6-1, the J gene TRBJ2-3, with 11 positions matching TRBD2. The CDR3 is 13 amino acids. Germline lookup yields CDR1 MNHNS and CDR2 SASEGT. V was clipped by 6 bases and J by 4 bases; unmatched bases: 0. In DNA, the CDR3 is TGTGCCAGCAGGACTAGCGGGGCAGATACGCAGTATTTT. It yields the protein CASRTSGADTQYF.

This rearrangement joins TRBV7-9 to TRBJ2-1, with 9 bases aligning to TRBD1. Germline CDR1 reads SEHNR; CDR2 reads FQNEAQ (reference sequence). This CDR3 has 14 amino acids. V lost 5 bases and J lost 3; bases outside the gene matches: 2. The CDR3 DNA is TGTGCCAGCAGCAGGACAGGGGTCTACAATGAGCAGTTCTTC. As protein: CASSRTGVYNEQFF.

For the CDR3, the DNA is TGTGCCAGCAGCAAGGATAGAAGCGGGGGGGCTGGGGCCAACGTCCTGACTTTC. Its translation: CASSKDRSGGAGANVLTF. The rearrangement joins TRBV28 to TRBJ2-6, with 10 bases lining up with TRBD2. Germline values: CDR1 MDHEN, CDR2 SYDVKM. The CDR3 sequence is 18 residues long. V lost 6 bases and J lost 2; bases outside the gene matches: 10.

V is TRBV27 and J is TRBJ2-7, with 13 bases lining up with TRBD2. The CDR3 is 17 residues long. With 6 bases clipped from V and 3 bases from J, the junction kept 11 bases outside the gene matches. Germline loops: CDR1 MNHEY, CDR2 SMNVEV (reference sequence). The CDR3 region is CASSTSGRAFWHYEQYF. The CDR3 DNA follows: TGTGCCAGCAGCACTAGCGGGAGGGCCTTTTGGCACTACGAGCAGTACTTC.

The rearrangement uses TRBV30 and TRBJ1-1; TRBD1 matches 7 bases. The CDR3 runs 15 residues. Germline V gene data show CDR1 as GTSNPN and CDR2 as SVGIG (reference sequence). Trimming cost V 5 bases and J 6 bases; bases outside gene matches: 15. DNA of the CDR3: TGTGCCTGGTCCCGTACCAGGACAGGAGGCCCTGAAGCTTTCTTT. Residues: CAWSRTRTGGPEAFF.

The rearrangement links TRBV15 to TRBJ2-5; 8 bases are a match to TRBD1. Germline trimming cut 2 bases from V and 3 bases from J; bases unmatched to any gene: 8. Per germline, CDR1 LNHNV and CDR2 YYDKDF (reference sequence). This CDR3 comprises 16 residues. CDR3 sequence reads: CATSRSRIQGEETQYF. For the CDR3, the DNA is TGTGCCACCAGCAGATCCCGGATACAGGGGGAAGAGACCCAGTACTTC.

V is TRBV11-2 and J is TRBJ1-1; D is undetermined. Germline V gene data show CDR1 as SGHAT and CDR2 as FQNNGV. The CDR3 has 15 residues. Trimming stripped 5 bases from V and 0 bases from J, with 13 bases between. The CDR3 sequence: CASSTRSGMNTEAFF. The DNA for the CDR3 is TGTGCCAGCAGCACCCGGTCGGGGATGAACACTGAAGCTTTCTTT. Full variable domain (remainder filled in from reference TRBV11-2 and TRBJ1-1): EAGVAQSPRYKIIEKRQSVAFWCNPISGHATLYWYQQILGQGPKLLIQFQNNGVVDDSQLPKDRFSAERLKGVDSTLKIQPAKLEDSAVYLCASSTRSGMNTEAFFGQGTRLTVV.

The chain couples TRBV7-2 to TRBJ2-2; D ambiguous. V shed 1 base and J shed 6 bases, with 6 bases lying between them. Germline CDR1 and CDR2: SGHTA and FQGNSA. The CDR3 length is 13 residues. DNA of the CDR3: TGTGCCAGCAGCTTAGGGGGATCCGGGGAGCTGTTTTTT. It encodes CASSLGGSGELFF.

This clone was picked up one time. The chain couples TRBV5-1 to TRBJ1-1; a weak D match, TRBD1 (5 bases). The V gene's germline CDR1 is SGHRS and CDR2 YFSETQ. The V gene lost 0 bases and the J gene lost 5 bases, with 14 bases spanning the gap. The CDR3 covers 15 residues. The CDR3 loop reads CASSLEAPGGTEAFF. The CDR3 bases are TGCGCCAGCAGCTTGGAAGCTCCCGGGGGGACTGAAGCTTTCTTT.

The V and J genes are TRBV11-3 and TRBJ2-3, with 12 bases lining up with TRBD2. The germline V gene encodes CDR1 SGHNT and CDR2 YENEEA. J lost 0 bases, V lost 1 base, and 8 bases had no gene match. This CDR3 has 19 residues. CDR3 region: CASSLGRLAGDTSTDTQYF. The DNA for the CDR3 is TGTGCCAGCAGCTTAGGGAGACTAGCGGGAGACACTAGCACAGATACGCAGTATTTT.

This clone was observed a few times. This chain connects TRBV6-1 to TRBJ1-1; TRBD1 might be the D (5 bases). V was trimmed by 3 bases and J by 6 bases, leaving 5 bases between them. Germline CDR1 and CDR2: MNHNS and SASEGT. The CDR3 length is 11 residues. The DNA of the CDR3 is TGTGCCAGCAGTGACAGGGCTGAAGCTTTCTTT. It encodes CASSDRAEAFF.

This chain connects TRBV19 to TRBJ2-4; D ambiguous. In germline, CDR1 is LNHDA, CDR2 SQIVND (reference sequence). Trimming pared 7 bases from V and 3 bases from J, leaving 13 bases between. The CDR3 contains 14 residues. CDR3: CASTPPEDKNIQYF. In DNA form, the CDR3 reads TGTGCCAGTACCCCCCCCGAGGACAAAAACATTCAGTACTTC.

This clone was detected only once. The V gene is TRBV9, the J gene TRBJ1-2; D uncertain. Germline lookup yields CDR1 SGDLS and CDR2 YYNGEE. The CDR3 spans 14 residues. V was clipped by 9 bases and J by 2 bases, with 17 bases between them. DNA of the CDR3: TGTGCCAACAGTAAGGGTTTGGGAAACTATGGCTACACCTTC. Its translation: CANSKGLGNYGYTF.

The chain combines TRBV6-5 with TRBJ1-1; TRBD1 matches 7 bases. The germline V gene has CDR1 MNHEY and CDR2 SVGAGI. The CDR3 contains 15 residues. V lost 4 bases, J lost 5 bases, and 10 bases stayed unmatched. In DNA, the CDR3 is TGTGCCAGCAGTTGGCAGGGGGGAGGAACAACTGAAGCTTTCTTT. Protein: CASSWQGGGTTEAFF.

CDR3 coding DNA: TGTGCCAGCAGCCAAGGGCAGGGGAACTTCTATGGCTACACCTTC. It encodes CASSQGQGNFYGYTF. The chain joins TRBV4-2 to TRBJ1-2; TRBD1 is a possible D gene (6 bases). CDR3 size: 15 residues. CDR1 is LGHNA, CDR2 YNFKEQ, per germline. Trimming took 1 base from V and 4 from J, leaving 13 bases between them.

This chain's CDR3 is CASSFLDRGGELFF. The CDR3 region has the DNA TGTGCCAGCAGTTTTTTAGACAGGGGAGGGGAGCTGTTTTTT. The chain carries TRBV28 and TRBJ2-2; 8 nucleotides match TRBD1. The trim removed 3 bases at V and 8 bases at J, leaving 5 bases unmatched. Germline CDR1 MDHEN, CDR2 SYDVKM. The CDR3 has 14 residues.